The 20 T cell receptor beta chains listed next were all sequenced from one sample in a study of cytomegalovirus exposure and HLA in healthy donors (dated 2017 in TCRdb). The library relied on the immunoSEQ multiplex PCR assay. The immuneACCESS repertoire file appears here via TCRdb, limited to in-frame rearrangements. These files lack a portion of the clones; in checked studies, under half of the deficit traces to unresolved V genes, and the cause of the others is not known. Present in this sample are roughly 68,000 clones, roughly 96% of which were seen just once. The leading ten clones occupy around 2.2% of the sample. Sequenced: PBMCs. All receptors derive from a man aged 18 to 30 in good health and CMV-seronegative.

The chain links TRBV5-1 to TRBJ1-2; unclear D gene. The germline V gene encodes CDR1 SGHRS and CDR2 YFSETQ. The length of the CDR3 is 14 residues. Trimming took off 7 bases at V and 1 base at J, with 14 bases between the two ends. CDR3 in amino acids: CASGTAHLNYGYTF. CDR3 in DNA: TGCGCCAGCGGAACAGCACACCTTAACTATGGCTACACCTTC.

The V call is TRBV7-9, the J call TRBJ2-6, with 7 nucleotides matching TRBD2. This CDR3 is 15 amino acids long. Germline V gene sequence: CDR1 SEHNR, CDR2 FQNEAQ (reference sequence). Losses at the gene ends were 5 bases for V and 2 bases for J; bases not matched to a gene: 3. The CDR3 sequence: CASSGGVAGANVLTF. The DNA for the CDR3 is TGTGCCAGCAGCGGGGGGGTTGCTGGGGCCAACGTCCTGACTTTC.

This clone has a single count. DNA for the CDR3: TGCGCCAGCAGCCAAGGCAGGGCCTCCTACGAGCAGTACTTC. Amino acids: CASSQGRASYEQYF. The V call is TRBV4-1, the J call TRBJ2-7; TRBD1 is a possible D gene (5 bases). Germline V lookup: CDR1 MGHRA, CDR2 YSYEKL. The CDR3 is made up of 14 amino acids. Trimming cost V 1 base and J 0 bases, with 7 bases left between them.

This clone was seen only once. V and J are TRBV10-2 and TRBJ2-6, with 10 positions matching TRBD2. This CDR3 has 20 amino acids. J lost 0 bases, V lost 8 bases, and 16 bases had no gene match. Looked up from germline, CDR1 is WSHSY and CDR2 is SAAADI. In DNA form, the CDR3 reads TGCGCCAGCCGAAGGGAGCTAGCGGGAGCCCAACACTCTGGGGCCAACGTCCTGACTTTC. Translated: CASRRELAGAQHSGANVLTF.

The chain is built from TRBV28 and TRBJ2-7; 7 bases are shared with TRBD2. Per the germline V gene, CDR1 is MDHEN and CDR2 is SYDVKM. CDR3 size: 15 residues. Trimming at V came to 2 bases and at J to 4 bases, leaving 8 bases not matched to a gene. In nucleotides, the CDR3 is TGTGCCAGCAGTTTAGGATGGGAGGGAAAATACGAGCAGTACTTC. Residues: CASSLGWEGKYEQYF.

The sample holds one count of this clone. The chain couples TRBV27 to TRBJ2-1; possibly TRBD2 for D (6 bases). The CDR3 extends over 14 amino acids. V was cut by 5 bases and J by 4 bases, with 12 bases left in between. CDR1 is MNHEY and CDR2 is SMNVEV in the germline V gene (reference sequence). CDR3 amino acids: CASSPRDLYNEQFF. The DNA for the CDR3 is TGTGCCAGCAGTCCCCGGGACTTGTACAATGAGCAGTTCTTC.

The chain couples TRBV11-1 to TRBJ2-3; 8 bases align to TRBD2. From germline, CDR1 is SGHAT and CDR2 FQDESV (reference sequence). The CDR3 sequence is 17 residues long. Unmatched junction bases numbered 6, after V lost 1 base and J lost 0 bases. DNA of the CDR3: TGTGCCAGCAGCTTAGGGAATAGCGGGGCTAGCACAGATACGCAGTATTTT. This gives the protein CASSLGNSGASTDTQYF. Supplemented by reference TRBV11-1 and TRBJ2-3, the full variable domain reads EAEVAQSPRYKITEKSQAVAFWCDPISGHATLYWYRQILGQGPELLVQFQDESVVDDSQLPKDRFSAERLKGVDSTLKIQPAELGDSAMYLCASSLGNSGASTDTQYFGPGTRLTVL.

This chain links TRBV21-1 with TRBJ1-4; TRBD1, the table's D call, lacks a check against the DNA. TRBV21-1 is noted as a pseudogene. This CDR3 spans 18 amino acids. CDR3 in amino acids: CASSEAGGAEAGNEKLFF. CDR3 sequence (DNA): TGTGCCAGCAGCGAGGCAGGGGGCGCAGAGGCGGGGAATGAAAAACTGTTTTTT.

The chain couples TRBV4-2 to TRBJ1-5, with D possibly TRBD1 on 5 matching bases. This CDR3 is built from 17 residues. Trimming took 0 bases from V and 2 from J, leaving 14 bases between them. The germline V gene encodes CDR1 LGHNA and CDR2 YNFKEQ. CDR3 DNA sequence: TGTGCCAGCAGCCAAGAGTGGGGGGGAAGGGGCAATCAGCCCCAGCATTTT. Its translation: CASSQEWGGRGNQPQHF.

This chain joins TRBV6-5 and TRBJ2-7; TRBD2 matches at 7 bases. V lost 8 bases, J lost 1 base, and 8 bases stayed unmatched. Germline V gene sequence: CDR1 MNHEY, CDR2 SVGAGI. The CDR3 covers 14 residues. The CDR3 nucleotides read TGTGCCAGCGGGGGGGGAAGTGGGTCCTACGAGCAGTACTTC. Its translation: CASGGGSGSYEQYF.

The genes are TRBV5-1 and TRBJ1-2; D remains unclear. V was cut by 2 bases and J by 7 bases, with 12 bases left in between. The germline CDR1 and CDR2 sequences are SGHRS and YFSETQ. The CDR3 is made up of 13 amino acids. CDR3 region: CASSLEPNGGYTF. The CDR3 nucleotides are TGCGCCAGCAGCTTAGAACCCAACGGTGGCTACACCTTC.

The rearrangement joins TRBV9 to TRBJ1-1, with D unresolved. This CDR3 has 13 residues. V was pared by 4 bases and J by 5 bases, with 12 bases between. Looked up from germline, CDR1 is SGDLS and CDR2 is YYNGEE. The CDR3 DNA reads as TGTGCCAGCAGCCCCCTAATGGTAACTGAAGCTTTCTTT. It is translated as CASSPLMVTEAFF.

This chain uses TRBV11-2 with TRBJ1-4, with TRBD1 identical over 10 bases. Per the germline V gene, CDR1 is SGHAT and CDR2 is FQNNGV. The CDR3 totals 18 residues. V lost 3 bases and J lost 3; bases outside the gene matches: 10. CDR3 amino acids: CASSFTTLTGGPNEKLFF. The DNA for the CDR3 is TGTGCCAGCAGCTTCACTACCCTGACAGGGGGCCCTAATGAAAAACTGTTTTTT.

The chain links TRBV19 to TRBJ1-5; the D gene is possibly TRBD1 (5 bases). The length of the CDR3 is 14 residues. Deletions cut 5 bases from V and 3 bases from J, with 11 bases between. Germline lookup yields CDR1 LNHDA and CDR2 SQIVND (reference sequence). CDR3 in amino acids: CASSGGILNQPQHF. The CDR3 region has the DNA TGTGCCAGTAGTGGGGGGATACTCAATCAGCCCCAGCATTTT.

The chain uses TRBV23-1 and TRBJ1-1, with D possibly matching TRBD1 (5 bases). TRBV23-1 is an ORF, and what it does is uncertain. The CDR3 runs 16 residues. The V end was cut by 0 bases, the J end by 1 base, with 12 bases between. For the CDR3, the DNA is TGCGCCAGCAGTCAATCGGAGGGGACCCAGAACACTGAAGCTTTCTTT. As protein: CASSQSEGTQNTEAFF.

The chain's CDR3 is CASSPGQVYEQYF. The CDR3 nucleotides are TGTGCCAGCTCCCCCGGACAGGTCTACGAGCAGTACTTC. V gene TRBV18 combines with J gene TRBJ2-7, with TRBD1 matching over 7 bases. CDR1 and CDR2 (germline): KGHSH, LQKENI. J lost 3 bases, V lost 6 bases, and 5 bases had no gene match. The CDR3 extends over 13 amino acids. Drawing the rest from reference TRBV18 and TRBJ2-7, the complete variable domain is NAGVMQNPRHLVRRRGQEARLRCSPMKGHSHVYWYRQLPEEGLKFMVYLQKENIIDESGMPKERFSAEFPKEGPSILRIQQVVRGDSAAYFCASSPGQVYEQYFGPGTRLTVT.

The chain recombines TRBV6-5 with TRBJ1-6; 7 bases fit TRBD1. The CDR3 has 14 amino acids. Germline loops: CDR1 MNHEY, CDR2 SVGAGI. V lost 7 bases and J lost 9; bases outside the gene matches: 9. In nucleotides, the CDR3 is TGTGCCAGCATCTACCGACAGGGTGGTTCACCCCTCCACTTT. It encodes CASIYRQGGSPLHF.

The chain uses TRBV6-5 and TRBJ1-3; perhaps TRBD1 as D (5 bases). V was clipped by 7 bases and J by 1 base, with 11 bases between them. The CDR3 has 14 amino acids. Germline V gene sequence: CDR1 MNHEY, CDR2 SVGAGI. The CDR3 is CASTGGVSGNTIYF. DNA for the CDR3: TGTGCCAGCACCGGAGGGGTTTCTGGAAACACCATATATTTT.

The chain couples TRBV6-1 to TRBJ1-1, with 10 bases that match TRBD1. The CDR3 has 16 residues. CDR1 MNHNS and CDR2 SASEGT come from the germline V gene. Trimming removed 4 bases from V and 4 bases from J; junction bases left unmatched: 9. DNA for the CDR3: TGTGCCAGCAGTGGTGCGACAGGGGGCGTTAGCACTGAAGCTTTCTTT. Protein product: CASSGATGGVSTEAFF.

The CDR3: CASSPRHEEKLFF. The CDR3 nucleotides read TGTGCCAGCAGCCCGAGACATGAGGAAAAACTGTTTTTT. This rearrangement joins TRBV28 to TRBJ1-4; no reliable D call. Trimming pared 6 bases from V and 8 bases from J, leaving 13 bases between. The germline V gene has CDR1 MDHEN and CDR2 SYDVKM. The CDR3 has 13 amino acids.